This T cell receptor beta chain was retrieved from a study of blood T cell repertoires in COVID-19. Study overall: Acute-phase and convalescent COVID-19 samples originated in the United States, Italy and Spain. Nucleic acid was either cDNA or gDNA, and it came from T cells, B-cell-depleted T cells, or PBMCs.

The CDR3 is made up of 18 amino acids. The ends lost 4 bases at V and 6 bases at J; junction bases unmatched: 17. Germline CDR1 KGHSH, CDR2 LQKENI. Original analysis: Reference gene primers were amplified, and this amplification served to estimate nucleated cell counts. The assay was immunoSEQ multiplex PCR, and TCRdb's table has in-frame clones only and misses some. Clone size and V and J calls were adopted from that table, with D and trimming inferred from the DNA. The table has fewer than 200,000 clones, roughly 90% seen once; the top ten hold 0.5% to 0.55%. The source is a man aged 50-59 years with acute or convalescent COVID-19. The sample taken for sequencing was peripheral blood. The rearrangement links TRBV18 to TRBJ1-4; 7 bases are a match to TRBD1. The CDR3 sequence is CASSQMTGIGPIYEKLFF. The DNA for the CDR3 is TGTGCCAGCTCACAGATGACAGGGATCGGCCCTATTTATGAAAAACTGTTTTTT.